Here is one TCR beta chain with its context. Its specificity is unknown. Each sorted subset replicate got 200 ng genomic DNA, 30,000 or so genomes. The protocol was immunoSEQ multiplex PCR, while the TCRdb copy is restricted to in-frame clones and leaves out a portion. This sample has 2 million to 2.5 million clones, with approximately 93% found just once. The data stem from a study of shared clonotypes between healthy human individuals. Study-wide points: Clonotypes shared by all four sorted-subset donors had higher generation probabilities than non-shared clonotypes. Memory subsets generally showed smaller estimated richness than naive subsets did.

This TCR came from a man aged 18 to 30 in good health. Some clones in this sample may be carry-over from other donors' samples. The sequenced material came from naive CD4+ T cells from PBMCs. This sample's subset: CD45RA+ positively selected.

The DNA of the CDR3 is TGTGCCAGCAGCAGAACAGGAGCCTTAGCAGATACGCAGTATTTT. Translation: CASSRTGALADTQYF. The V call is TRBV28, the J call TRBJ2-3; D perhaps matches TRBD1 (5 bases). V was clipped by 6 bases and J by 4 bases, with 17 bases between them. CDR1 is MDHEN, CDR2 SYDVKM, per germline. This CDR3 has 15 residues. Combining the CDR3 with reference TRBV28 and TRBJ2-3 gives the whole variable domain DVKVTQSSRYLVKRTGEKVFLECVQDMDHENMFWYRQDPGLGLRLIYFSYDVKMKEKGDIPEGYSVSREKKERFSLILESASTNQTSMYLCASSRTGALADTQYFGPGTRLTVL.